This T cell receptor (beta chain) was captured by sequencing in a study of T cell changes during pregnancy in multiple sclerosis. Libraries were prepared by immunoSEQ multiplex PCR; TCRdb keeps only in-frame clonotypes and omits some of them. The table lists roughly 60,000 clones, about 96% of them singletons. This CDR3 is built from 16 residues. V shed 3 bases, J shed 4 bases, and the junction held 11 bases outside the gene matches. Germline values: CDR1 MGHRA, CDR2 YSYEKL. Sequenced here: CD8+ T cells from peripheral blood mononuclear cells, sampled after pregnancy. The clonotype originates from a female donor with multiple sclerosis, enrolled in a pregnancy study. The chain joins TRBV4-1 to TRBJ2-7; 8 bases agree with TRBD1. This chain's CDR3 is CASSQQTGTGAYEQYF. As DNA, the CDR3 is TGCGCCAGCAGCCAGCAGACCGGGACAGGAGCTTACGAGCAGTACTTC.